The entry that follows covers one T cell receptor beta chain sequence. These data belong to a study of CD8 T cells in Susac syndrome. Sequencing of TCR beta, carried out with a high-throughput approach, was applied to CD8+ and CD4+ T cells from the blood. Healthy donors, matched for age and sex, constituted the control group. TEMRA cells were FACS-enriched, with CD8+ and CD4+ T cells isolated negatively. With 5 bases removed from V and 1 base from J, the gap between germline ends came to 15 bases. The germline V gene encodes CDR1 LGHNT and CDR2 FRNRAP. The CDR3 covers 16 residues. Random hexamers were used to reverse transcribe the RNA input (roughly 0.5 to 1 ug). The immunoSEQ assay covered 54 Vbeta and 13 Jbeta segments for CDR3. TCRdb re-called the immunoSEQ multiplex PCR reads through MiXCR, storing one row per CDR3 protein. The sample lists 55,000 to 70,000 distinct CDR3 sequences; 95% were seen once.

Input material: CD8+ T cells from PBMCs. The chain couples TRBV12-5 to TRBJ1-5; D is ambiguous. The clonotype originates from a human donor in good health. The DNA for the CDR3 is TGTGCTAGTGGTCGATCGGCCGTAAGGAGCAATCAGCCCCAGCATTTT. It yields the protein CASGRSAVRSNQPQHF.